This entry features one T cell receptor (beta chain) sequence. Which antigen it targets is not known. No quality values exist for individual bases; no much larger clone is one base distant. This record belongs to a study of shared clonotypes between healthy human individuals (TCRdb year 2020). Regarding the complete study: A few men and a couple of women, aged 18 to 49 years, made up the cohort. For each donor, three plates each were used for CD4 naive and CD4 memory, two plates were used for CD8 naive, and one plate was used for CD8 memory. The study deeply sequenced blood TCR repertoires of several healthy adults to estimate repertoire size and the extent of clonotype sharing between individuals. To increase sequencing depth and limit assay-specific biases, TCR repertoire library preparation and sequencing were carried out by different laboratories using diverse techniques. Leukapheresis yielded between about 0.85 and 10 billion PBMCs per donor. Overall results and qualifications from the work: Estimated clonotype richness was generally larger for naive than for memory subsets. Even with the large sequencing depth, rarefaction of the sorted-subset datasets indicated that sequencing was incomplete. The genetic and exposure-history diversity represented was limited by the small number of donors. Pairwise subsampling led to the expectation that sequencing depth would affect the degree of clonotype sharing among donors. When four donors were compared, the shared fraction of clonotypes was 5% to 6.5% for naive CD4, 3% to 4% for naive CD8, about 2.5% for memory CD4, and roughly 0.43% for memory CD8. Compared with non-shared clonotypes, clonotypes shared by all four sorted-subset donors had higher generation probabilities. Sampling was restricted to blood, and TCR repertoires in tissues likely differ from the TCR repertoires found in blood.

Donors were healthy HIV-negative adults with no recently reported acute infections or vaccinations. All donors were Caucasian adults living in Nashville, Tennessee, USA. CD4+ T cells were enriched by magnetic negative selection, after which naive cells were positively selected on CD45RA and the negative fraction was taken as the memory subset. Blood was obtained by leukapheresis, after which PBMCs were separated by Ficoll-Histopaque density gradient centrifugation and cryopreserved in liquid nitrogen vapor phase. Analytical flow cytometry was used to check the purity and quantity of every magnetically sorted T cell population. Genomic DNA was isolated from each sorted fraction and quantified by UV absorbance on a Nanodrop 2000c. The germline V gene encodes CDR1 GTSNPN and CDR2 SVGIG (reference sequence). The trim is 3 bases for V and 10 bases for J, with a gap of 7 bases between the germline ends. The CDR3 starts with the cysteine, ends with the phenylalanine, and has 11 residues. Only the CDR3 part of the read is kept: 33 bases, read in frame from the first base.

Using the deep immunoSEQ assay, TCR CDR3 regions were amplified from genomic DNA by multiplex PCR. For each cell subset, the extracted genomic DNA was distributed evenly across all wells of several immunoSEQ 96-well plates, and each plate served as one replicate. For sorted subsets, roughly 190 ng of genomic DNA, equivalent to 25,000 to 35,000 T cell genomes, went into each replicate PCR. The purified libraries were quantified using a Qubit 3.0 fluorometer, sized with a Bioanalyzer 2100, and then quantified again using the KAPA Library Quantification kit. A separate single-read 150-cycle Illumina NextSeq 550 flow cell was used to sequence each immunoSEQ 96-well plate. In the authors' own workflow: Because the immunoSEQ output held only junctional sequences and lacked quality scores, the filtering could not match the filtering applied to full-length reads. Sequences were annotated with PyIR, a Python wrapper for IgBLAST v1.9, using IMGT germline references to assign V/J genes and CDR3. Any read was removed if the V/J assignment was weak (E-value above 1e-6), the CDR3 was missing, or the read contained stop codons, out-of-frame junctions, or ambiguous translated residues. V3J clonotypes were defined by identical inferred V gene, J gene, and CDR3 amino acid sequence. Percentage overlap between repertoires was calculated by dividing the number of shared unique clonotypes by the size of the smaller repertoire. Repertoire richness was assessed with RTK rarefaction, the Chao1 estimator, and Recon v2.1 estimates of unobserved clonotypes. For all TCRbeta clonotypes obtained by the gDNA method from four donors, generation probabilities were computed with OLGA. TCRdb limited this immuneACCESS table to in-frame rearrangements with V and J called. A share of clones is missing; checked studies link under half to unresolved V genes, and the rest is unexplained. That table furnishes V, J and clone size, whereas the DNA furnished D and trimming. For this sample the table gives roughly 2.4 million clones, of which approximately 95% were detected only once. Of the sample, 0.1% to 0.15% falls within the top ten clones.

What was sequenced was naive CD4+ T cells sorted from blood. The label giving this sample's cell subset or site can be read as: CD45RA+ positively selected. The sequence joins TRBV30 to TRBJ1-6; TRBD1 is possibly the D segment (6 matching bases). The clonotype originates from a man aged 18-30 years in good health. The CDR3 is CAWSRGSPLHF. DNA sequence: TGTGCCTGGAGCAGGGGATCACCCCTCCACTTT.